The present entry profiles one T cell receptor beta chain with its context. The antigen is unknown. This CDR3 comprises 14 residues. V was shortened by 1 base and J by 7 bases, with 11 bases between the two germline ends. Germline V CDR1 and CDR2: SGHTA, FQGTGA. The data are from a study of T cell responses to AZD1222 COVID-19 vaccine. Points from the study as a whole: Donors in the cohort were predominantly white British and more often female, and clonal diversity was possibly underestimated. Recipients of AZD1222 seropositive at baseline numbered only 5 or 6. Following two doses of AZD1222, Spike-specific TCR breadth and depth rose.

The method was immunoSEQ multiplex PCR; TCRdb's version includes in-frame clones alone and lacks a portion of them. In the table there are about 160,000 clones, around 92% of which are singletons. The clonotype originates from an adult in good health. The sample consisted of peripheral blood, taken on day 0 of MenACWY control vaccination. The chain is built from TRBV7-3 and TRBJ2-1; no firm D call. CDR3 sequence: CASSLNPVRNEQFF. For the CDR3, the DNA is TGTGCCAGCAGCTTAAACCCAGTGAGGAATGAGCAGTTCTTC.